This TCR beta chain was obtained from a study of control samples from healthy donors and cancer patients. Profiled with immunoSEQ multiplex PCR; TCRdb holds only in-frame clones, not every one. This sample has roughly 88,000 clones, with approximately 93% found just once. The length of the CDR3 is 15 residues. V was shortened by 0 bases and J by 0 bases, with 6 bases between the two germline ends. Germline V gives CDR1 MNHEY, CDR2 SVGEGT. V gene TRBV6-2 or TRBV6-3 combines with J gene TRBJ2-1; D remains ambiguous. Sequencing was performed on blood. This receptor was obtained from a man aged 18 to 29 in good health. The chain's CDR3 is CASSYSRHSYNEQFF. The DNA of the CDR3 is TGTGCCAGCAGTTACTCCCGCCACTCCTACAATGAGCAGTTCTTC.